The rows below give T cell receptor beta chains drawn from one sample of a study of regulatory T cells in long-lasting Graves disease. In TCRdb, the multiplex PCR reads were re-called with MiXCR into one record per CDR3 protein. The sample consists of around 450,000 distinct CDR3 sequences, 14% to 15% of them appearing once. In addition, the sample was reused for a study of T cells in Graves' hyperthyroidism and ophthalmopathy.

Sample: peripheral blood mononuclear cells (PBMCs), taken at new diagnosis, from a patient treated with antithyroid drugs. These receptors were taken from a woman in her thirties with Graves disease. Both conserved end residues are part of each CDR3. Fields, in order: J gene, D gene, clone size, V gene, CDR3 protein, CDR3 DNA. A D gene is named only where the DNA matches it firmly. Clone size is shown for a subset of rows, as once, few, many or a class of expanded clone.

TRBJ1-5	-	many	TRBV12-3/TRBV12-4	CASSLGGYSNQPQHF	TGTGCCAGCAGCTTAGGGGGGTATAGCAATCAGCCCCAGCATTTT
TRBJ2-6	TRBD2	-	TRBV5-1	CASSLLGLAGSGANVLTF	TGCGCCAGCAGCTTGCTGGGACTAGCGGGATCTGGGGCCAACGTCCTGACTTTC
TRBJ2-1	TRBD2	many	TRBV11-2	CASSLASAGGKEFF	TGTGCCAGCAGCTTAGCCTCGGCGGGAGGGAAGGAGTTCTTC
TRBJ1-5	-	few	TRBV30	CAWSVGQGGQPQHF	TGTGCCTGGAGTGTAGGCCAGGGCGGTCAGCCCCAGCATTTT
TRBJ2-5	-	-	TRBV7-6	CASSLSGLGETQYF	TGTGCCAGCAGCTTATCCGGTCTGGGAGAGACCCAGTACTTC
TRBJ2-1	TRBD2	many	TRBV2	CASMGTSGRANEQFF	TGTGCCAGCATGGGGACTAGCGGGAGGGCGAATGAGCAGTTCTTC
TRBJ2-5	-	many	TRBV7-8	CASSHPIQGQETQYF	TGTGCCAGCAGTCACCCCATACAGGGACAAGAGACCCAGTACTTC
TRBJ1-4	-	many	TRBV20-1	CSARKGKVEKLFF	TGCAGTGCTAGAAAGGGGAAAGTTGAAAAACTGTTTTTT
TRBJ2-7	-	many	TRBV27	CASSLVRDYEQYF	TGTGCCAGCAGTTTAGTCCGGGACTACGAGCAGTACTTC
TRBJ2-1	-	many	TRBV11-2	CASSLVTGSSYNEQFF	TGTGCCAGCAGCTTAGTGACGGGGAGCTCCTACAATGAGCAGTTCTTC
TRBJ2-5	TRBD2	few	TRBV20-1	CSAIGGTGGKGTQYF	TGCAGTGCTATTGGGGGAACGGGAGGCAAGGGGACCCAGTACTTC
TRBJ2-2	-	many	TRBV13	CASSFGTQNTGELFF	TGTGCCAGCAGCTTCGGGACACAGAACACCGGGGAGCTGTTTTTT
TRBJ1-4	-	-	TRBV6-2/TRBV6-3	CASSEYAGALAATNEKLFF	TGTGCCAGCAGTGAATATGCTGGGGCTTTAGCAGCAACTAATGAAAAACTGTTTTTT
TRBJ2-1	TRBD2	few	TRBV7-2	CASSLTLGGSRFNEQFF	TGTGCCAGCAGCTTAACTCTGGGCGGGAGCCGCTTCAATGAGCAGTTCTTC
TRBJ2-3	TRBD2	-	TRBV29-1	CSGIAGGPADTQYF	TGCAGCGGGATAGCGGGAGGGCCTGCAGATACGCAGTATTTT
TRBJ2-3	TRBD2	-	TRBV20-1	CSARGAGGGSDTQYF	TGCAGTGCTAGAGGCGCGGGAGGAGGCTCAGATACGCAGTATTTT
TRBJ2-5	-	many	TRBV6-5	CASSYSSWNQLGETQYF	TGTGCCAGCAGTTACTCGAGCTGGAACCAGCTGGGAGAGACCCAGTACTTC
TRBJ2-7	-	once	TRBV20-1	CSARDLNEQYF	TGCAGTGCTAGAGATCTGAACGAGCAGTACTTC
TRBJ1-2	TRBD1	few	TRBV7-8	CASSAPGQGHYGYTF	TGTGCCAGCAGCGCACCGGGACAGGGGCACTATGGCTACACCTTC
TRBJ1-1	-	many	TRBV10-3	CAISELGPMNTEAFF	TGTGCCATCAGTGAGCTTGGTCCGATGAACACTGAAGCTTTCTTT
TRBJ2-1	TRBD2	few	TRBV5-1	CASSPRLGTSGIEQFF	TGCGCCAGCAGCCCAAGGCTGGGGACTAGCGGGATTGAGCAGTTCTTC
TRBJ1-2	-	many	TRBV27	CASSLRGSNYGYTF	TGTGCCAGCAGTTTAAGGGGGTCTAACTATGGCTACACCTTC
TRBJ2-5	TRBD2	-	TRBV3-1	CASSQDRWASGSYLQETQYF	TGTGCCAGCAGCCAAGATCGGTGGGCTAGCGGGAGCTACCTCCAAGAGACCCAGTACTTC
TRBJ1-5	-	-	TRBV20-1	CSARMGKKPQHF	TGCAGTGCTAGAATGGGGAAGAAGCCCCAGCATTTT
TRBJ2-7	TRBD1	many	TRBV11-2	CASSLGQGSSYEQYF	TGTGCCAGCAGCTTAGGACAGGGAAGCTCCTACGAGCAGTACTTC
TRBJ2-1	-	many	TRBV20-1	CSARGQGWDNEQFF	TGCAGTGCTAGAGGGCAGGGGTGGGACAATGAGCAGTTCTTC
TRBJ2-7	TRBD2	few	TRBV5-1	CASSLVGLAGSDEQYF	TGCGCCAGCAGCTTGGTCGGACTAGCGGGAAGCGACGAGCAGTACTTC
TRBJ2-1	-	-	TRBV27	CASSHNHELVVNEQFF	TGTGCCAGCAGTCACAACCACGAACTAGTCGTAAATGAGCAGTTCTTC
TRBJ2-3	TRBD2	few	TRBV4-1	CASSPGGDYLTDTQYF	TGCGCCAGCAGCCCTGGGGGGGACTACCTCACAGATACGCAGTATTTT
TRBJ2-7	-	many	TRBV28	CASRTRGAHSYEQYF	TGTGCCAGCAGAACCAGGGGCGCTCATTCCTACGAGCAGTACTTC
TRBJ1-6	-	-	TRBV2	CASSRQTNSPLHF	TGTGCCAGCAGTAGGCAGACTAATTCACCCCTCCACTTT
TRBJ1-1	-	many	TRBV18	CASSSGRGAEAFF	TGTGCCAGCTCATCAGGGAGAGGCGCTGAAGCTTTCTTT
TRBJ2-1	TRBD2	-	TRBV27	CASSLLGTSGSNEQFF	TGTGCCAGCAGTCTACTCGGGACTAGCGGGAGTAATGAGCAGTTCTTC
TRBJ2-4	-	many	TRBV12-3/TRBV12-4	CASGLRGNQYF	TGTGCCAGCGGATTACGGGGTAATCAGTACTTC
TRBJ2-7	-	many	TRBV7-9	CASSLVRAISYEQYF	TGTGCCAGCAGCTTAGTCCGGGCTATCTCCTACGAGCAGTACTTC
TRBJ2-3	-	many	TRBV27	CASSLRGDNWDTQYF	TGTGCCAGCAGTTTACGCGGGGACAACTGGGATACGCAGTATTTT
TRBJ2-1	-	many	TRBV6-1	CASSQVRLNEQFF	TGTGCCAGCAGTCAGGTGCGGCTCAATGAGCAGTTCTTC